This T cell receptor beta chain emerged from a study of T cells expressing NK-cell markers. Points from the study as a whole: Among CD8+ T cells from about six donors, dominant NKG2C+ clonotypes accounted for about 1.0-7.5%.

The V gene's germline CDR1 is SGHRS and CDR2 YFSETQ. The CDR3 contains 14 residues. From its re-call of the 5' RACE reads, TCRdb lists each CDR3 protein once, without DNA. In all, the sample yields roughly 300,000 distinct CDR3 sequences. A word on this clonotype: No antigen is known for it.

The sequenced sample consisted of blood T cells: a sorted CD56 or NKG2C T cell subset, CD4+ or CD8+ T cells, or bulk PBMC T cells (not recorded which). The clonotype was recovered from a woman between 18 and 75 years old in good health. The chain uses TRBV5-1 and TRBJ2-1; TCRdb's D call of TRBD1 is untestable without DNA. This chain's CDR3 is CASSLLAGGDEQFF.